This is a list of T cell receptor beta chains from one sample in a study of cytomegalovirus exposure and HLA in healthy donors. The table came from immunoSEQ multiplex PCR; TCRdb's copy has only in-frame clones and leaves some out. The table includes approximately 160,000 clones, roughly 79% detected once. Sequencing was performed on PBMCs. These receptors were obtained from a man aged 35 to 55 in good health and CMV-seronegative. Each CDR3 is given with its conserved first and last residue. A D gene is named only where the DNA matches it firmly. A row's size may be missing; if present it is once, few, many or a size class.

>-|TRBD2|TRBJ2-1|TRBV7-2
TGTGCCAGCAGCGCCGGATGGGCGGGAGGAGCGAATGAGCAGTTCTTC
CASSAGWAGGANEQFF
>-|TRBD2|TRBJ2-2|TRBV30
TGTGCCTCCACGGGACTAGCGGGAGTGAACACCGGGGAGCTGTTTTTT
CASTGLAGVNTGELFF
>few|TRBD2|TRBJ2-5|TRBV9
TGTGCCAGCAGTCGGGGAGGGGACCAAGAGACCCAGTACTTC
CASSRGGDQETQYF
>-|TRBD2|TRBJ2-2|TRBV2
TGTGCCAGCATCGCCGGACTAGCGATGAACACCGGGGAGCTGTTTTTT
CASIAGLAMNTGELFF
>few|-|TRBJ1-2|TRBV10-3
TGTGCCATCAGTGCGATGGACCGGTCGGGACATAAAAACTATGGCTACACCTTC
CAISAMDRSGHKNYGYTF
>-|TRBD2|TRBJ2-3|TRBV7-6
TGTGCCAGCAGCTCACTAGCGGGAGAGGGGGTAGATACGCAGTATTTT
CASSSLAGEGVDTQYF
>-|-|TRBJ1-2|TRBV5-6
TGTGCCAGCACCCCCGGAGGGAACTATGGCTACACCTTC
CASTPGGNYGYTF
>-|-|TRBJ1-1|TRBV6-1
TGTGCCAGCAGTGTATCGGGGTTCGGGGACACTGAAGCTTTCTTT
CASSVSGFGDTEAFF
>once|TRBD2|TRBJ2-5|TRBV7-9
TGTGCCAGCAAGCGGGATGACCAAGAGACCCAGTACTTC
CASKRDDQETQYF
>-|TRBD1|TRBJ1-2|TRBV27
TGTGCCAGCGGATCCTCCGGGACAGGGGACAAGGGCTACACCTTC
CASGSSGTGDKGYTF
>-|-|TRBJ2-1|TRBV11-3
TGTGCCAGCAGCCGGACTGCCCGCAATGAGCAGTTCTTC
CASSRTARNEQFF
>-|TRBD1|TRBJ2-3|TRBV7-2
TGTGCCAGCAGCTTGTTTCGACAGGGGCGAAAAGATACGCAGTATTTT
CASSLFRQGRKDTQYF
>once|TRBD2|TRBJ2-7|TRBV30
TGTGCCTGGAGCACTAGCGGGATTGACGAGCAGTACTTC
CAWSTSGIDEQYF
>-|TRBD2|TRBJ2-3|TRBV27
TGTGCCAGTACCCCATTGGAATTAGGGACTAGCGGGAGGGGTATAACAGATACGCAGTATTTT
CASTPLELGTSGRGITDTQYF
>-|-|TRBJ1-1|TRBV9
TGTGCCAGCAGCGTAGGAGGAAGCACTGAAGCTTTCTTT
CASSVGGSTEAFF
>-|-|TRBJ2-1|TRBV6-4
TGTGCCAGCAGCTCTCTCCCAACCCCTCCAGGGGAGCAGTTCTTC
CASSSLPTPPGEQFF
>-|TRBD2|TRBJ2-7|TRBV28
TGTGCCAGCAGCCTTAGCGGGAGGGCCAATTACGAGCAGTACTTC
CASSLSGRANYEQYF
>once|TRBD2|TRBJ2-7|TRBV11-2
TGTGCCAGCAGCTTAGTAGCGGGAGTCTCCTACGAGCAGTACTTC
CASSLVAGVSYEQYF
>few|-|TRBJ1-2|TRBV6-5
TGTGCCAGCAGTTATGGGGGGGGTTACTATGGCTACACCTTC
CASSYGGGYYGYTF
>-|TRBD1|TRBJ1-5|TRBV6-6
TGTGCCAGCAGTTTCGGGACAGGGGCCAATCAGCCCCAGCATTTT
CASSFGTGANQPQHF
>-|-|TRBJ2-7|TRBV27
TGTGCCAGCAGTTTAGGACAGTCTTCCTACGAGCAGTACTTC
CASSLGQSSYEQYF
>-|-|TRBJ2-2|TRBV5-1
TGCGCCAGCAGCCCCGGACAGCCCACCGGGGAGCTGTTTTTT
CASSPGQPTGELFF
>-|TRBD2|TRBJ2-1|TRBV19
TGTGCCAGTAGTAGCGGGAGAGGGCGAACTGAGCAGTTCTTC
CASSSGRGRTEQFF
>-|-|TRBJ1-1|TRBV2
TGTGCCAGCAAGGAGTTGAACACTGAAGCTTTCTTT
CASKELNTEAFF
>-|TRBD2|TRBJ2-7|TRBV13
TGTGCCAGCAGCCCCCTAGCGGGAGGCACCTACGAGCAGTACTTC
CASSPLAGGTYEQYF
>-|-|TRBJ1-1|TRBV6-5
TGTGCCAGCAGTTACGGACAGAATTTTTTCACTGAAGCTTTCTTT
CASSYGQNFFTEAFF